This section outlines one T cell receptor beta chain sequence together with its context. Its target is not known. The data were taken from a study of T cells in localized non-small cell lung cancer. Regarding the study as a whole: Appearance in adjacent lung was seen for a median roughly 50 of the top 100 tumor clones. Elevated circulating T cell density in blood was associated with longer overall survival.

V gave up 1 base and J gave up 3 bases, with 10 bases separating them. Germline V lookup: CDR1 SGHTA, CDR2 FQGNSA. This CDR3 is 15 amino acids long. TCRdb's copy holds only in-frame clones and misses some; the assay was immunoSEQ multiplex PCR. This table has 90,000 or so clones, about nine tenths appearing once. The sample consisted of peripheral blood, taken before any cancer treatment. The TCR comes from a man aged 40 to 70 with stage I squamous cell lung carcinoma. The V call is TRBV7-2, the J call TRBJ1-5; no definite D call. The CDR3 here is CASSLVGQFNQPQHF. The CDR3 coding sequence is TGTGCCAGCAGCTTAGTTGGTCAGTTCAATCAGCCCCAGCATTTT.